This T cell receptor (beta chain) was recorded in a study of post-analysis software for immune sequencing data (dated by TCRdb to between 2014 and 2017). Study-wide context: Recorded disease courses included relapsing-remitting, secondary progressive and progressive-relapsing multiple sclerosis, with some patients lacking subtype annotation. The multiple sclerosis patient repertoires were compared with roughly twelve previously published healthy control repertoires from donors aged about 6 to 28 years. A subset of samples was prepared in parallel using single-end sample barcoding, then pooled and co-amplified after Illumina adapter ligation.

Summary of the overall study and its limitations: Direct clustering with F measure revealed strong co-clustering of samples prepared in the same batch, which led to a batch-effect correction. The multiple sclerosis patient group was slightly younger than the control group. Significantly lower normalized Chao1 diversity was found in multiple sclerosis patients than in controls, suggesting substantial peripheral T-cell clonal expansion.

Receptor libraries were prepared by PCR. Sequencing instrument: Illumina HiSeq 2500. To reduce PCR and sequencing biases, unique molecular identifiers were built into the TCR beta cDNA libraries. Per 1 to 10 million input T cells, some 500,000 cDNA molecules were obtained, such that each molecule approximated one T cell. The same protocol used for the earlier healthy control dataset was applied to prepare and sequence the patient libraries. Samples belonging to the same batch were prepared together, multiplexed and sequenced on a shared HiSeq lane. The paper's processing steps were these. Raw barcoded reads were processed with MIGEC, discarding single-read molecular identifier groups before consensus assembly and CDR3 extraction. VDJtools was used for post-analysis of the clonotype tables, and diversity was normalized by down-sampling every dataset to the size of the smallest sample. To correct batch-related cross-sample contamination, repertoire overlap clustering matched CDR3 amino acid sequences but not nucleotide sequences. TCRdb reworked the public reads: Q25 trimming with fastp, MiXCR clone assembly, productive beta chains retained. Rows merge per CDR3 protein into single entries with the most common DNA and genes. What appears here as the V and J calls and clone size reflects TCRdb's work, not the paper's. The sample table records around 710,000 distinct CDR3 sequences; around 46% of these occur just once. Around 4.7% of the sample is in the top ten clones.

In the case of this clonotype: Its cognate antigen has yet to be identified. The sample holds no much larger clone one base away, and base qualities are not on file.

TCR beta repertoires were profiled from peripheral blood of approximately 13 young patients with multiple sclerosis to demonstrate the VDJtools post-analysis software. Multiple sclerosis patients were children and adolescents aged roughly 6 to 17 years. The sequenced material came from blood. The sequence came from a girl aged 5 to 17 with multiple sclerosis.

In nucleotides, the sequence is TGTGCCAGCAGTCCCCTAGGTACCGCAGATACGCAGTATTTT. Its translation is CASSPLGTADTQYF. This sequence uses TRBV27 and TRBJ2-3, with no D gene named confidently. Via the germline V gene (reference sequence), CDR1 is MNHEY and CDR2 SMNVEV. There are 14 amino acids in the CDR3, from cysteine to phenylalanine inclusive. This entry keeps only the CDR3 DNA: 42 bases, framed from base 1. At the junction V is shortened by 5 bases and J by 4 bases, with 13 bases in between.